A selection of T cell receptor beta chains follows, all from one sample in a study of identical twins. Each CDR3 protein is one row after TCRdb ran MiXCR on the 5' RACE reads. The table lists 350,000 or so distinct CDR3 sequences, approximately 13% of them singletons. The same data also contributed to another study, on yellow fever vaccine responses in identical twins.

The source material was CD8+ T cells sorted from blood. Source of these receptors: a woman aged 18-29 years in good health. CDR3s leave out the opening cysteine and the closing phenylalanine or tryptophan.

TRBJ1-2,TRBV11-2,ASSDPTGWNYGYT
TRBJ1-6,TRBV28,ASRTPWARVSNSPLH
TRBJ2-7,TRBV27,ASSFSGSNAYEQY
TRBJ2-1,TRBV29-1,SDSLGGGEQF
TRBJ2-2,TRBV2,ANRHPRDINTGELF
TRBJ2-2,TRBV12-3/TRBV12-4,ASTPGAATGELF
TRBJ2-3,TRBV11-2,ASSSIPPGTPDTDTQY
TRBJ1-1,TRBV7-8,ASSPGTGGIEAF
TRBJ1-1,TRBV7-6,ASSLARDREVVTEAF
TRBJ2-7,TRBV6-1,ASSEGLADLSYEQY
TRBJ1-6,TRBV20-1,SARDPEERDRENSVLH
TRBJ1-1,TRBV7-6,ASSLAIGGTEAF
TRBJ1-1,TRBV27,ASSYRDRGPYTEVF
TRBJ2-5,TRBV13,ASSPTGTRQETQY
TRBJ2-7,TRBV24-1,ATSDLNVQY
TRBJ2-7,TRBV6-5,ASSYNGAYEQY
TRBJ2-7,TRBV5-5,ASSPRTGDNYEQY
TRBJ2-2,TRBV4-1,ASSQDGGELF
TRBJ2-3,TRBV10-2,ASSELDVSTDTQY
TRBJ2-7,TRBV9,ASSVEWGGYEQY